This TCR beta chain was captured by sequencing in a study of shared clonotypes between healthy human individuals. In germline, CDR1 is SGHAT, CDR2 FQNNGV. The CDR3 has 14 residues. V lost 5 bases and J lost 4; bases outside the gene matches: 7. Only in-frame clones appear in the TCRdb table, and some are missing; sequencing was by immunoSEQ multiplex PCR. The table records about 470,000 clones, 70% to 80% of them present only once. This chain joins TRBV11-2 and TRBJ2-7; 8 bases align to TRBD1. The material sequenced was PBMCs. The receptor comes from a woman between 35 and 50 years old in good health. Some clones in this sample may be carry-over from other donors' samples. In DNA, the CDR3 is TGTGCCAGCAGCCGCGGACAGGGTAGATACGAGCAGTACTTC. It yields the protein CASSRGQGRYEQYF.